The present TCR beta chain was sequenced within a study of cytomegalovirus exposure and HLA in healthy donors. Study context: Later analysis reported that the roughly 110 validation repertoires shared the platform of the approximately 690 first-cohort repertoires. General study findings and limits: Usually a TCR sequence was rare, but some public TCRs were found in many donors. Cytomegalovirus association was listed for about 180 TCR beta chains. It was reported that the classifier diagnosed cytomegalovirus status with high specificity and sensitivity in both the original and validation cohorts.

A word on this clone: The target antigen is unknown.

Measured with immunoSEQ multiplex PCR; TCRdb has only the in-frame clones, and not every one. The sample yields about 69,000 clones, 94% seen once. What was sequenced was PBMCs. The clonotype comes from a woman between 18 and 29 years old in good health and CMV-seronegative.

Here the CDR3 DNA reads TGCGCCAGCAGCCAGGGACGACAGGCTAATGAAAAACTGTTTTTT. It encodes CASSQGRQANEKLFF. The rearrangement joins TRBV5-1 to TRBJ1-4, with D maybe TRBD1 (6 bases). This CDR3 is 15 amino acids long. V was pared by 4 bases and J by 3 bases, with 13 bases between. Germline CDR1 is SGHRS and CDR2 is YFSETQ. The full variable domain, rest sourced from reference TRBV5-1 and TRBJ1-4, is KAGVTQTPRYLIKTRGQQVTLSCSPISGHRSVSWYQQTPGQGLQFLFEYFSETQRNKGNFPGRFSGRQFSNSRSEMNVSTLELGDSALYLCASSQGRQANEKLFFGSGTQLSVL.